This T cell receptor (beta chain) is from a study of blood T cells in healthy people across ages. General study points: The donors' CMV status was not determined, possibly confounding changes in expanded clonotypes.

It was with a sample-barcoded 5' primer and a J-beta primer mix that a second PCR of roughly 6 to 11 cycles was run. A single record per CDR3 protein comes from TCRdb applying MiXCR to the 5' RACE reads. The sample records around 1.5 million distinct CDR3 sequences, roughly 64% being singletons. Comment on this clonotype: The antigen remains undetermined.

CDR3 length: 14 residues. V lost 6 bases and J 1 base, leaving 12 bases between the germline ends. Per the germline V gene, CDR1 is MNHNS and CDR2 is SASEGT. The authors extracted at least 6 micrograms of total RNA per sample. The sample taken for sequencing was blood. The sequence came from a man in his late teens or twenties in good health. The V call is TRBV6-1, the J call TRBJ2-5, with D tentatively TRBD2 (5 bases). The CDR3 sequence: CASSTPGFQETQYF. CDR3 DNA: TGTGCCAGCAGCACTCCGGGATTCCAAGAGACCCAGTACTTC.